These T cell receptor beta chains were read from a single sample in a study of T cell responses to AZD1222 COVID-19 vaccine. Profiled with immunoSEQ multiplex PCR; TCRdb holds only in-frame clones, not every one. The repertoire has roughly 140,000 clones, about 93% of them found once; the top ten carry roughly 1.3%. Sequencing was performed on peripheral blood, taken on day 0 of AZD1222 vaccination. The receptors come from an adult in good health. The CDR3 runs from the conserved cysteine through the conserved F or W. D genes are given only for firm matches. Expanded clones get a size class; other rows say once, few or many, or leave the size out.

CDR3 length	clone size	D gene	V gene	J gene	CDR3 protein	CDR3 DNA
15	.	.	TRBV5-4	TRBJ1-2	CASTGGPGANYGYTF	TGTGCCAGCACCGGCGGGCCAGGGGCTAACTATGGCTACACCTTC
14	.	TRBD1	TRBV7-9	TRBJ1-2	CASSPGTVFFGYTF	TGTGCCAGCAGCCCAGGGACAGTATTTTTTGGCTACACCTTC
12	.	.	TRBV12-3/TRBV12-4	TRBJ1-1	CASTYQGPEAFF	TGTGCCAGCACCTACCAGGGCCCTGAAGCTTTCTTT
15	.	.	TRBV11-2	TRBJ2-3	CASSLDHRITDTQYF	TGTGCCAGCAGCTTAGATCACAGGATTACAGATACGCAGTATTTT
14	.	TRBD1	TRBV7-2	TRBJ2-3	CASSSGTAPDTQYF	TGTGCCAGCAGCTCCGGGACAGCGCCAGATACGCAGTATTTT
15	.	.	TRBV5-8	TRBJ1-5	CASSLAASANQPQHF	TGTGCCAGCAGCTTGGCCGCGTCAGCCAATCAGCCCCAGCATTTT
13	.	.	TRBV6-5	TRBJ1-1	CASSYGTRTEAFF	TGTGCCAGCAGTTACGGGACCCGCACTGAAGCTTTCTTT
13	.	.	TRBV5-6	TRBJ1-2	CASSLVSGYGYTF	TGTGCCAGCAGCTTGGTCTCGGGTTACGGCTACACCTTC
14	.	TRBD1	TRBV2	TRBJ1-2	CASSARGQGYGYTF	TGTGCCAGCAGTGCAAGGGGGCAGGGCTATGGCTACACCTTC
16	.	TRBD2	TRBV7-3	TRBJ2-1	CASSLGLARGGNEQFF	TGTGCCAGCAGCTTGGGACTAGCTCGTGGGGGGAATGAGCAGTTCTTC
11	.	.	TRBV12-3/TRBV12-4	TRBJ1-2	CASSRHYGYTF	TGTGCCAGCAGTCGACACTATGGCTACACCTTC
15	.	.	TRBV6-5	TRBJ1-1	CASSLHGQKNTEAFF	TGTGCCAGCAGCCTACACGGACAGAAGAACACTGAAGCTTTCTTT
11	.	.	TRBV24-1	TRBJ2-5	CATSVGETQYF	TGTGCCACCAGTGTCGGAGAGACCCAGTACTTC
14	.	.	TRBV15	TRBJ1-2	CATSVGRNPLGYTF	TGTGCCACCAGCGTGGGGCGGAACCCTCTTGGCTACACCTTC
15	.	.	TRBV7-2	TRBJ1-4	CASSFPGATNEKLFF	TGTGCCAGCAGCTTCCCAGGGGCAACTAATGAAAAACTGTTTTTT
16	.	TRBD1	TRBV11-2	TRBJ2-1	CASSSRLRDRENEQFF	TGTGCCAGCAGCTCCCGGCTCCGGGACAGGGAGAATGAGCAGTTCTTC
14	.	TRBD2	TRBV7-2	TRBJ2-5	CASSLERGRETQYF	TGTGCCAGCAGCTTAGAGCGGGGTAGGGAGACCCAGTACTTC
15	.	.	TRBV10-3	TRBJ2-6	CAISLGTPGANVLTF	TGTGCCATCAGCTTAGGGACCCCTGGGGCCAACGTCCTGACTTTC
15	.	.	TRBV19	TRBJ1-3	CASSFVQSSGNTIYF	TGTGCCAGTAGTTTTGTCCAGAGCTCTGGAAACACCATATATTTT
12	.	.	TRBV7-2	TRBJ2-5	CASSSYQETQYF	TGTGCCAGCAGCTCGTACCAAGAGACCCAGTACTTC
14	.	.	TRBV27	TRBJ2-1	CASSPTPTYNEQFF	TGTGCCAGCAGTCCTACTCCGACCTACAATGAGCAGTTCTTC
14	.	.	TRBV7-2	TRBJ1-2	CASSLAQGPVGYTF	TGTGCCAGCAGCTTAGCCCAGGGGCCGGTCGGCTACACCTTC
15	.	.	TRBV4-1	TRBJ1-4	CASSLWGGSDEKLFF	TGCGCCAGCAGCCTCTGGGGGGGATCAGATGAAAAACTGTTTTTT
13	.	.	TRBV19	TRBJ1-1	CASSIFLNTEAFF	TGTGCCAGTAGTATCTTCCTGAACACTGAAGCTTTCTTT
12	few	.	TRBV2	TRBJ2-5	CASRPDIETQYF	TGTGCCAGCAGACCGGACATCGAGACCCAGTACTTC
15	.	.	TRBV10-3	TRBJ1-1	CAIRNYSTANTEAFF	TGTGCCATCAGGAACTACTCTACAGCGAACACTGAAGCTTTCTTT
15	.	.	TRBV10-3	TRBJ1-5	CAISTETGRNQPQHF	TGTGCCATCAGTACCGAGACCGGAAGAAATCAGCCCCAGCATTTT
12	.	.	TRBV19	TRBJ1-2	CASSAPGWGYTF	TGTGCCAGTAGTGCCCCGGGGTGGGGCTACACCTTC
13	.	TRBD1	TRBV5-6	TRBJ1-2	CASSPDDRAGYTF	TGTGCCAGCAGCCCGGATGACAGGGCTGGCTACACCTTC
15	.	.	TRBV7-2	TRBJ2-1	CASSPGGAGYNEQFF	TGTGCCAGCAGCCCCGGCGGGGCGGGGTACAATGAGCAGTTCTTC
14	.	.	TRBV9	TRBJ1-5	CASSVGDSNQPQHF	TGTGCCAGCAGCGTAGGTGATAGCAATCAGCCCCAGCATTTT
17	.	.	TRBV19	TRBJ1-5	CASSPGRRQASNQPQHF	TGTGCCAGTAGTCCCGGGAGACGACAGGCTAGCAATCAGCCCCAGCATTTT
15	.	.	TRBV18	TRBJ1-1	CASSPSGVMNTEAFF	TGTGCCAGCTCACCGTCAGGGGTCATGAACACTGAAGCTTTCTTT
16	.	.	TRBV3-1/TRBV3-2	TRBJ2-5	CASSQVGGNGKETQYF	TGTGCCAGCAGCCAAGTTGGGGGCAACGGGAAGGAGACCCAGTACTTC
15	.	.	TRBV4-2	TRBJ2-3	CASSLDFRSTDTQYF	TGTGCCAGCAGCCTTGATTTCCGGAGCACAGATACGCAGTATTTT
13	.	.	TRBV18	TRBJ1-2	CASSPDSDYGYTF	TGTGCCAGCTCACCCGACAGCGACTATGGCTACACCTTC
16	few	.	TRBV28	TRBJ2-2	CASSLSTSGSTGELFF	TGTGCCAGCAGTTTATCGACATCGGGTAGCACCGGGGAGCTGTTTTTT
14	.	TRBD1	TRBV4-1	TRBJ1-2	CASSQGQGAAGYTF	TGCGCCAGCAGCCAAGGGCAGGGGGCGGCTGGCTACACCTTC
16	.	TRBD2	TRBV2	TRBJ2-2	CASSGIGGKNTGELFF	TGTGCCAGCAGTGGGATCGGGGGGAAGAACACCGGGGAGCTGTTTTTT
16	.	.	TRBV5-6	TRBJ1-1	CASSLVGPKMNTEAFF	TGTGCCAGCAGCTTGGTTGGCCCAAAGATGAACACTGAAGCTTTCTTT
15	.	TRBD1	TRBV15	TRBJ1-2	CATSTYGTGGKGYTF	TGTGCCACCAGCACCTACGGGACAGGGGGCAAGGGCTACACCTTC
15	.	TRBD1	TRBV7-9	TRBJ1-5	CASSPRGQGIQPQHF	TGTGCCAGCAGCCCCAGGGGACAGGGAATTCAGCCCCAGCATTTT